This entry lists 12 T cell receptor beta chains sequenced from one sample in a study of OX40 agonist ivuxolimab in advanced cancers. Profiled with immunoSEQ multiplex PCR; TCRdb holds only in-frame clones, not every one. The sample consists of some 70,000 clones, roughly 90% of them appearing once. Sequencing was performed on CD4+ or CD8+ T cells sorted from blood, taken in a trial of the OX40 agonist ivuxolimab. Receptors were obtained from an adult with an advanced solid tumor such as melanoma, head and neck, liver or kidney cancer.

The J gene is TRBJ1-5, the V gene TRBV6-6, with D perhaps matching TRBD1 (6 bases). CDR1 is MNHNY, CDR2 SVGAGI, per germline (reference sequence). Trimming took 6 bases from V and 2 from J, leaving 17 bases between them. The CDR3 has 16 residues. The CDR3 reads CASRIGGAGGNQPQHF. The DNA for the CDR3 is TGTGCCAGCAGAATAGGGGGAGCCGGAGGCAATCAGCCCCAGCATTTT.

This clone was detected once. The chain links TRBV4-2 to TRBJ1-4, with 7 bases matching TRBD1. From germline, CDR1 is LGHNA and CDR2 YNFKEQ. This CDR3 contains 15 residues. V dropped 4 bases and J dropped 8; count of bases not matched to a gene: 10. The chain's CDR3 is CASSLRWDREEKLFF. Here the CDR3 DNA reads TGTGCCAGCAGCCTCCGATGGGACAGAGAAGAAAAACTGTTTTTT.

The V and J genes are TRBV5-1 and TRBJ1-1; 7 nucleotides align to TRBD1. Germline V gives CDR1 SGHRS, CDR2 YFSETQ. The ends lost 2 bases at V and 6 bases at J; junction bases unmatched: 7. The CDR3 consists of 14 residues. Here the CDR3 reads CASSLIGGAAEAFF. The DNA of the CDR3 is TGCGCCAGCAGCTTAATAGGGGGCGCGGCTGAAGCTTTCTTT.

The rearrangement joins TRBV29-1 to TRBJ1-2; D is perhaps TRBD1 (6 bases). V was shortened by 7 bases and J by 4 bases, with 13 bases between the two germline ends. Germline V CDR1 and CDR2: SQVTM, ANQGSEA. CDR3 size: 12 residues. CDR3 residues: CSASGGGYGYTF. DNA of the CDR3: TGCAGCGCCTCGGGGGGCGGCTATGGCTACACCTTC.

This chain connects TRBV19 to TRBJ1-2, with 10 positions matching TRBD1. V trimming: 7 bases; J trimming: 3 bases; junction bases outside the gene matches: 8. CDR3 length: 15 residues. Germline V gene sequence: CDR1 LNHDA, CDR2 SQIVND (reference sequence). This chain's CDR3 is CASNPRQGADYGYTF. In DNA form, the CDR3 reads TGTGCCAGTAACCCACGACAGGGGGCCGACTATGGCTACACCTTC. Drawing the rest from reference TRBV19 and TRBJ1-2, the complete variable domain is DGGITQSPKYLFRKEGQNVTLSCEQNLNHDAMYWYRQDPGQGLRLIYYSQIVNDFQKGDIAEGYSVSREKKESFPLTVTSAQKNPTAFYLCASNPRQGADYGYTFGSGTRLTVV.

This chain's CDR3 is CAWSVQGGNTDTQYF. The CDR3 nucleotides read TGTGCCTGGAGTGTACAAGGAGGGAACACAGATACGCAGTATTTT. The rearrangement uses TRBV30 and TRBJ2-3; D might be TRBD2 (6 bases). The CDR3 has 15 residues. Germline lookup yields CDR1 GTSNPN and CDR2 SVGIG (reference sequence). V was cut by 0 bases and J by 2 bases, with 12 bases left in between.

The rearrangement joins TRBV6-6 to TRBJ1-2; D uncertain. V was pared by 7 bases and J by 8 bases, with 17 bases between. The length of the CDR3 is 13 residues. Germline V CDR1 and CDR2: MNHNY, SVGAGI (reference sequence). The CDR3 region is CASIPGRSSGYTF. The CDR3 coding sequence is TGTGCCAGCATCCCCGGACGGAGCTCGGGCTACACCTTC.

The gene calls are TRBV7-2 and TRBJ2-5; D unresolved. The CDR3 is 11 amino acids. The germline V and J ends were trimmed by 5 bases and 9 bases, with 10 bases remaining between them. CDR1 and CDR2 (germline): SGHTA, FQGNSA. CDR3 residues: CASSMSTAQYF. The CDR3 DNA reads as TGTGCCAGCAGCATGAGTACGGCCCAGTACTTC.

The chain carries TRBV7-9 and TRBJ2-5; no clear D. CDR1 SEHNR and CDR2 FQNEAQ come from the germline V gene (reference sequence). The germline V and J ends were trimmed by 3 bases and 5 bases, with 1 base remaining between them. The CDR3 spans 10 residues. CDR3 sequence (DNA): TGTGCCAGCAGCTTGGAGACCCAGTACTTC. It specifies CASSLETQYF.

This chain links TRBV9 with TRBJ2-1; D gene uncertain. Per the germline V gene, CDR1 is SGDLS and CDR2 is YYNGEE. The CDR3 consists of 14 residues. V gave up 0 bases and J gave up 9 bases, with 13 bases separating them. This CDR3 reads CASSVDGSAGEQFF. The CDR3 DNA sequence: TGTGCCAGCAGCGTAGACGGTTCGGCCGGTGAGCAGTTCTTC.

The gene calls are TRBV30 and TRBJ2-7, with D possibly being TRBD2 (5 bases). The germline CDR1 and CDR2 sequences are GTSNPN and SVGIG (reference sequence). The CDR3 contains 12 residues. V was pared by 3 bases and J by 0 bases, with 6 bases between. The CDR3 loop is CAWRGSSYEQYF. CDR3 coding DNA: TGTGCCTGGAGAGGGAGCTCCTACGAGCAGTACTTC.

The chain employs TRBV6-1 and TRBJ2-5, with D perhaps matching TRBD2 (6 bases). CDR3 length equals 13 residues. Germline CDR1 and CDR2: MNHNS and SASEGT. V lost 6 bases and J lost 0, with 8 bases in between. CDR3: CASRRTNQETQYF. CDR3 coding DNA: TGTGCCAGCAGACGGACTAACCAAGAGACCCAGTACTTC.